Listed here are 32 T cell receptor beta chains from one sample, sequenced in a study of CD8 T cells in ankylosing spondylitis. Antigens of these TCRs are unknown. TCRdb reanalysed the 5' RACE reads using MiXCR and keeps one entry per CDR3 protein. The sample lists 350,000 to 450,000 distinct CDR3 sequences, 25% to 30% occurring once. General study points: What appeared characteristic of ankylosing spondylitis blood was a TCR beta motif of fewer than ten highly homologous variants.

Sequenced material: blood, either unsorted or a sorted T cell fraction (not recorded which). The source of these receptors is a male donor with ankylosing spondylitis.

This clonotype has only a few counts. The gene calls are TRBV5-1 and TRBJ2-1, with D maybe TRBD2 (5 bases). Trimming removed 1 base at V and 4 bases at J, with 9 bases between. CDR3 length: 14 amino acids. CDR1 and CDR2 from the germline V gene are SGHRS and YFSETQ. The CDR3 here is CASSLSPGYNEQFF. CDR3 sequence (DNA): TGCGCCAGCAGCTTGAGTCCGGGGTACAATGAGCAGTTCTTC.

The sample holds one count of this clonotype. The chain uses TRBV25-1 and TRBJ2-1; 7 bases agree with TRBD1. Germline values: CDR1 MGHDK, CDR2 SYGVNS. Germline trimming cut 5 bases from V and 12 bases from J; bases unmatched to any gene: 16. The CDR3 consists of 15 residues. Here the CDR3 reads CASSPPVQTGTAQFF. CDR3 sequence (DNA): TGTGCCAGCAGTCCACCTGTGCAAACGGGGACAGCGCAGTTCTTC.

There are a few counts of this clonotype. The chain carries TRBV12-3 or TRBV12-4 and TRBJ2-7; 9 bases match TRBD1. The CDR3 has 15 amino acids. Trimming removed 3 bases from V and 6 bases from J; junction bases left unmatched: 9. CDR3 in DNA: TGTGCCAGCAGTTTTGGGACAGGGAGTCGCCGCGAGCAGTACGTC. It codes for CASSFGTGSRREQYV.

This clonotype was seen a handful of times. The J gene is TRBJ1-2, the V gene TRBV2; 10 nucleotides agree with TRBD1. Germline trimming cut 7 bases from V and 12 bases from J; bases unmatched to any gene: 14. CDR3 length: 14 amino acids. CDR1 and CDR2 from the germline V gene are SNHLY and FYNNEI. CDR3 amino acids: CASTTEGTGEADTF. CDR3 coding DNA: TGTGCCAGCACCACGGAGGGGACAGGGGAGGCCGACACCTTC. Supplemented by reference TRBV2 and TRBJ1-2, the full variable domain reads EPEVTQTPSHQVTQMGQEVILRCVPISNHLYFYWYRQILGQKVEFLVSFYNNEISEKSEIFDDQFSVERPDGSNFTLKIRSTKLEDSAMYFCASTTEGTGEADTFGSGTRLTVV.

The rearrangement uses TRBV10-3 and TRBJ1-6, with a tentative D call TRBD1 (5 bases). CDR1 is ENHRY, CDR2 SYGVKD, per germline. The CDR3 extends over 16 amino acids. Trimming stripped 0 bases from V and 4 bases from J, with 10 bases between. DNA for the CDR3: TGTGCCATCAGTGAGTCGAGGGACTTTTATAATTCACCCCTCCACTTT. Amino acids: CAISESRDFYNSPLHF.

About this clonotype: The junction departs from the called germline gene at one end, perhaps through a read error. The chain joins TRBV7-2 to TRBJ2-7, with TRBD2 identical over 10 bases. This CDR3 spans 15 amino acids. Germline-derived CDR1 and CDR2 are SGHTA and FQGNSA. The CDR3 loop reads CASSSAGGASYERYF. DNA for the CDR3: TGTGCCAGCAGCTCAGCGGGAGGGGCCTCCTACGAGCGGTACTTC.

The genes are TRBV7-2 and TRBJ2-7; D unresolved. V was clipped by 3 bases and J by 6 bases, with 9 bases between them. The germline gives CDR1 SGHTA, CDR2 FQGNSA. The CDR3 is made up of 12 amino acids. The CDR3 DNA follows: TGTGCCAGCAGCTTTCCAGAACTCGAGCAGTACTTC. Residues: CASSFPELEQYF.

V usage is TRBV5-1 and J usage is TRBJ1-2; D ambiguous. This CDR3 region has 13 residues. Between the trimmed V and J ends, which lost 0 bases and 14 bases, there was a span of 17 bases. The V gene's germline CDR1 is SGHRS and CDR2 YFSETQ. The CDR3 sequence: CASSLEIGGPGTF. The CDR3, as DNA: TGCGCCAGCAGCTTGGAGATTGGCGGACCGGGGACCTTC.

V gene TRBV2 combines with J gene TRBJ2-1; D gene ambiguous. V lost 2 bases and J 4 bases, leaving 3 bases between the germline ends. Germline CDR1 is SNHLY and CDR2 is FYNNEI. The CDR3 loop spans 12 amino acids. This CDR3 is CASSELYNEQFF. The DNA for the CDR3 is TGTGCCAGCAGTGAACTTTACAATGAGCAGTTCTTC. Full variable domain (rest looked up from reference TRBV2 and TRBJ2-1): EPEVTQTPSHQVTQMGQEVILRCVPISNHLYFYWYRQILGQKVEFLVSFYNNEISEKSEIFDDQFSVERPDGSNFTLKIRSTKLEDSAMYFCASSELYNEQFFGPGTRLTVL.

In this sample, this clonotype turned up a few times. The chain joins TRBV12-3 or TRBV12-4 to TRBJ1-4; D not certain. V lost 7 bases to trimming and J lost 7 bases, with 28 bases between them. The CDR3 is 18 amino acids. The CDR3 region has the DNA TGTGCCAGCACCAAAAGTACACTGATAGGCATTGTTCGTGAAAAACTGTTTTTT. This encodes CASTKSTLIGIVREKLFF.

The chain has TRBV20-1 and TRBJ2-3; 7 bases are a match to TRBD2. V dropped 0 bases and J dropped 4; count of bases not matched to a gene: 7. The CDR3 has 15 residues. The germline gives CDR1 DFQATT, CDR2 SNEGSKA (reference sequence). CDR3 bases: TGCAGTGCTAGAGATTTGCGGGAGCACCCAGATACGCAGTATTTT. It encodes CSARDLREHPDTQYF.

The chain employs TRBV5-1 and TRBJ2-1; D gene uncertain. V lost 1 base, J lost 3 bases, and 8 bases lay in between. The CDR3 is made up of 14 amino acids. CDR1 and CDR2 from the germline V gene are SGHRS and YFSETQ. CDR3 protein: CASSLMADYNEQFF. CDR3 coding DNA: TGCGCCAGCAGCTTGATGGCAGACTACAATGAGCAGTTCTTC.

This sequence joins TRBV3-1 and TRBJ1-1; the D is unclear. The V gene's germline CDR1 is LGHDT and CDR2 YNNKEL (reference sequence). The CDR3 is 14 residues long. V lost 0 bases, J lost 7 bases, and 12 bases lay in between. CDR3 sequence reads: CASSQDWVSGEAFF. The CDR3 coding sequence is TGTGCCAGCAGCCAAGATTGGGTGAGCGGTGAAGCTTTCTTT.

This clonotype was recorded a few times. The chain carries TRBV18 and TRBJ1-2; 7 bases map to TRBD1. V lost 0 bases, J lost 4 bases, and 5 bases stayed unmatched. Germline assignment: CDR1 KGHSH and CDR2 LQKENI. There are 15 residues in the CDR3. CDR3 sequence reads: CASSPPGDSLYGYTF. The CDR3 bases are TGTGCCAGCTCACCACCGGGGGACAGCCTCTATGGCTACACCTTC. Drawing the rest from reference TRBV18 and TRBJ1-2, the complete variable domain is NAGVMQNPRHLVRRRGQEARLRCSPMKGHSHVYWYRQLPEEGLKFMVYLQKENIIDESGMPKERFSAEFPKEGPSILRIQQVVRGDSAAYFCASSPPGDSLYGYTFGSGTRLTVV.

This chain joins TRBV5-1 and TRBJ1-3; the D gene is possibly TRBD1 (5 bases). Germline CDR1 SGHRS, CDR2 YFSETQ. Trimming cost V 4 bases and J 4 bases, with 12 bases left between them. This CDR3 spans 14 amino acids. The CDR3 here is CASSQGPGGNTIYF. The CDR3 DNA reads TGCGCCAGCAGCCAGGGCCCGGGGGGAAACACCATATATTTT.

Only a few counts were recorded for this clonotype. The V call is TRBV12-3 or TRBV12-4, the J call TRBJ2-1; D is undetermined. The CDR3 length is 13 residues. The V gene lost 0 bases and the J gene lost 9 bases, with 9 bases spanning the gap. This chain's CDR3 is CASSLASPGEQFF. CDR3 in DNA: TGTGCCAGCAGTTTAGCGTCACCAGGTGAGCAGTTCTTC.

The chain has TRBV7-9 and TRBJ1-2; 7 nucleotides agree with TRBD1. Germline CDR1 is SEHNR and CDR2 is FQNEAQ (reference sequence). The CDR3 covers 14 residues. The V gene end was trimmed by 5 bases and the J gene end by 4 bases; junction bases not matched to a gene: 7. DNA of the CDR3: TGTGCCAGCAGCCCCACAGGGGCGGCCTATGGCTACACCTTC. It specifies CASSPTGAAYGYTF. Drawing the rest from reference TRBV7-9 and TRBJ1-2, the complete variable domain is DTGVSQNPRHKITKRGQNVTFRCDPISEHNRLYWYRQTLGQGPEFLTYFQNEAQLEKSRLLSDRFSAERPKGSFSTLEIQRTEQGDSAMYLCASSPTGAAYGYTFGSGTRLTVV.

This chain connects TRBV9 to TRBJ1-5; D unresolved. CDR1 and CDR2 (germline): SGDLS, YYNGEE. The CDR3 length is 15 residues. The germline V and J ends were trimmed by 0 bases and 3 bases, with 10 bases remaining between them. CDR3 nucleotides: TGTGCCAGCAGCGTAGATGGGCGGGACAATCAGCCCCAGCATTTT. Its translation is CASSVDGRDNQPQHF. Drawing the rest from reference TRBV9 and TRBJ1-5, the complete variable domain is DSGVTQTPKHLITATGQRVTLRCSPRSGDLSVYWYQQSLDQGLQFLIQYYNGEERAKGNILERFSAQQFPDLHSELNLSSLELGDSALYFCASSVDGRDNQPQHFGDGTRLSIL.

This clonotype was counted only a few times. The CDR3 sequence is CASSVEGVYEQYF. As DNA, the CDR3 is TGTGCCAGCAGTGTTGAAGGGGTCTACGAGCAGTACTTC. This rearrangement joins TRBV6-1 to TRBJ2-7; D possibly corresponds to TRBD1 (5 bases). Germline assignment: CDR1 MNHNS and CDR2 SASEGT. The V end lost 4 bases, the J end lost 3 bases, and 10 bases lay between the germline ends. The CDR3 contains 13 residues.

The rearrangement links TRBV6-1 to TRBJ2-1; 10 bases line up with TRBD1. V was pared by 2 bases and J by 12 bases, with 4 bases of the junction left unmatched. The CDR3 sequence is 13 residues long. CDR1 and CDR2 (germline): MNHNS, SASEGT. The DNA for the CDR3 is TGTGCCAGCAGTGAAAGGGGGACAGGGGTGCAGTTCTTC. Translating it yields CASSERGTGVQFF.

J is TRBJ2-2 and V is TRBV5-5; D may be TRBD1 (5 bases). CDR1 and CDR2 from the germline V gene are SGHKS and YYEKEE (reference sequence). The CDR3 has 15 amino acids. Trimming shortened V by 7 bases and J by 2 bases, and 15 bases separated the two germline ends. CDR3 bases: TGTGCCAGCCGATTCGCACAGGAAAACACCGGGGAGCTGTTTTTT. Its translation is CASRFAQENTGELFF.

This clonotype came up a few times. The V and J genes are TRBV10-3 and TRBJ1-6, with 7 positions matching TRBD1. Germline V lookup: CDR1 ENHRY, CDR2 SYGVKD. The CDR3 has 14 residues. The ends lost 3 bases at V and 10 bases at J; junction bases unmatched: 6. This CDR3 is CAISEGDSVSPLHF. The CDR3 nucleotides read TGTGCCATCAGTGAAGGGGACAGTGTCTCACCCCTCCACTTT.

This clonotype has just a few counts. The chain uses TRBV2 and TRBJ2-1; TRBD2 agrees at 9 bases. There are 15 residues in the CDR3. V dropped 2 bases and J dropped 6; count of bases not matched to a gene: 5. Germline lookup yields CDR1 SNHLY and CDR2 FYNNEI. CDR3 in amino acids: CASSERLAGRNEQFF. As DNA, the CDR3 is TGTGCCAGCAGTGAAAGGCTAGCGGGACGCAATGAGCAGTTCTTC.

This clonotype has a count of ten or more. The CDR3 DNA sequence: TGTGCCAGCCATCGTGGGGGCACGGGGGGGCCCCTCCACTTT. Translating it yields CASHRGGTGGPLHF. This chain connects TRBV12-3 or TRBV12-4 to TRBJ1-6; D is possibly TRBD1 (6 bases). Trimming shortened V by 8 bases and J by 13 bases, and 21 bases separated the two germline ends. This CDR3 contains 14 residues.

This clonotype was counted only a few times. The chain joins TRBV20-1 to TRBJ2-5, with D tentatively TRBD2 (5 bases). The CDR3 totals 13 residues. Germline-derived CDR1 and CDR2 are DFQATT and SNEGSKA (reference sequence). The V end lost 6 bases, the J end lost 5 bases, and 16 bases lay between the germline ends. The CDR3 region is CSASLRGKETQYF. The CDR3 DNA reads TGCAGTGCAAGTCTTAGAGGGAAGGAGACCCAGTACTTC.

There are a few counts of this clonotype. In DNA form, the CDR3 reads TGTGCCATCAGATCGACAGGGGTTGGCTCCTACAATGAGCAGTTCTTC. It yields the protein CAIRSTGVGSYNEQFF. This chain links TRBV10-3 with TRBJ2-1; 8 bases agree with TRBD1. CDR1 and CDR2 (germline): ENHRY, SYGVKD. With V trimmed by 6 bases and J by 0 bases, 7 bases remained unmatched. The length of the CDR3 is 16 residues.

This clonotype occurred many times. The CDR3 loop is CATSRPGSGGSQNPYNEQFF. The CDR3 region has the DNA TGTGCCACCAGCAGGCCTGGGTCAGGGGGCTCTCAAAACCCCTACAATGAGCAGTTCTTC. This sequence joins TRBV15 and TRBJ2-1, with TRBD1 identical over 8 bases. The germline CDR1 and CDR2 sequences are LNHNV and YYDKDF (reference sequence). Germline trimming cut 3 bases from V and 2 bases from J; bases unmatched to any gene: 18. This CDR3 is built from 20 residues.

The chain couples TRBV5-1 to TRBJ2-2; 9 nucleotides agree with TRBD2. This CDR3 contains 17 residues. Germline V gene lookup returns CDR1 SGHRS and CDR2 YFSETQ. The junction had 13 bases not matched to a gene; V was cut back by 4 bases and J by 6 bases. Here the CDR3 reads CASSLQASGIRAGELFF. CDR3 nucleotide sequence: TGCGCCAGCAGCCTGCAGGCTAGCGGGATCAGGGCCGGGGAGCTGTTTTTT.

V gene TRBV20-1 combines with J gene TRBJ2-1; 11 positions agree with TRBD2. The ends lost 5 bases at V and 9 bases at J; junction bases unmatched: 12. From germline, CDR1 is DFQATT and CDR2 SNEGSKA (reference sequence). The CDR3 loop spans 15 amino acids. The CDR3 nucleotides read TGCAGTGCTCCCCCCCTACTAGCGGGAGTGATTGAGCAGTTCTTC. Translated, it gives CSAPPLLAGVIEQFF.

The rearrangement joins TRBV10-3 to TRBJ2-1, with TRBD2 matching over 10 bases. Germline V gives CDR1 ENHRY, CDR2 SYGVKD. The J segment lost 9 bases and the V segment lost 4 bases, leaving 9 bases of the junction unmatched. The CDR3 loop spans 15 amino acids. CDR3 in amino acids: CAISAAGGPRGEQFF. The CDR3 DNA reads TGTGCCATCAGTGCAGCGGGAGGGCCTCGAGGTGAGCAGTTCTTC.

The table lists this clonotype with a few counts. This chain links TRBV6-2 or TRBV6-3 with TRBJ2-3, with unresolved D. This CDR3 comprises 12 residues. CDR1 MNHEY and CDR2 SVGEGT come from the germline V gene. Trimming cost V 7 bases and J 6 bases, with 11 bases left between them. The CDR3 region is CASTRVPDTQYF. CDR3 nucleotide sequence: TGTGCCAGCACAAGAGTTCCGGATACGCAGTATTTT.

This clonotype was counted only a few times. V is TRBV20-1 and J is TRBJ2-5; 8 bases fit TRBD2. CDR1 is DFQATT and CDR2 is SNEGSKA in the germline V gene (reference sequence). After removal of 6 bases from V and 5 bases from J, the junction contained 17 bases not matched to a gene. The CDR3 loop spans 16 amino acids. CDR3 sequence: CSAPGLAGQGRETQYF. The CDR3 DNA reads as TGCAGTGCGCCGGGTCTAGCGGGCCAGGGGAGGGAGACCCAGTACTTC.